This T cell receptor beta chain was identified in a study of T cells in Graves' hyperthyroidism and ophthalmopathy. In the study overall: Sampling of peripheral blood happened at initial diagnosis, prior to any treatment. Study-wide results and caveats: Also found in blood were most expanded thyroid clonotypes above 0.001.

This clonotype was picked up a small number of times. The antigen is unknown. The CDR3 length is 16 residues. V was trimmed by 5 bases and J by 0 bases, leaving 14 bases between them. Germline CDR1 is LNHDA and CDR2 is SQIVND (reference sequence). Patients aged 18 to 65 had newly diagnosed hyperthyroidism lasting under 2 months. Every diagnosis used clinical symptoms, serum thyroxine and TRAb, thyroid ultrasound and orbital computed tomography. What was amplified from RNA transcripts were TCR beta CDR3 regions. The primer set for the first-round RT-PCR of the TCR CDR3 was HTBI. TCRdb reprocessed the multiplex PCR reads via MiXCR and lists one record per CDR3 protein. The profile shows hundreds of thousands of distinct CDR3 sequences, roughly 40% of them singletons.

The receptor was derived from a man aged 18 to 29 with Graves' hyperthyroidism. The V gene is TRBV19, the J gene TRBJ1-5; possible D gene TRBD1, 6 bases. Sequencing was performed on blood. DNA for the CDR3: TGTGCCAGTAGTCCCCTACAGGGTAATAGCAATCAGCCCCAGCATTTT. Amino acids: CASSPLQGNSNQPQHF.